This entry concerns a single TCR beta chain. This clonotype was detected many times. No cognate antigen has been identified for it. Nothing much larger sits one base from this clone, and base qualities are not available. Library construction relied on RT-PCR. Sequencing took place on an Illumina HiSeq 2500. TCRdb passed the public sequencing reads through fastp at Q25 and MiXCR, retaining productive beta sequences. Identical CDR3 proteins give one entry, which carries the most common genes and DNA. The sample table lists 500,000 to 600,000 distinct CDR3 sequences, about 10% of them with a count of one. Together, the top ten hold roughly 11% of the sample. The sample belongs to a study of response to subunit inactivated influenza vaccine (dated by TCRdb to 2017 to 2018). A note on the overall study: Deep quantitative profiling of the T cell receptor repertoire was used in the study to follow responses to a trivalent subunit inactivated influenza vaccine. Broad study findings and their caveats: It was suggested by the authors that each seasonal influenza vaccination may recruit only a limited number of new T cells.

Its CDR3 holds 14 amino acids, cysteine through phenylalanine. The only DNA kept is the CDR3, 42 bases in frame from the first base. V was cut back by 2 bases and J by 1 base, leaving a gap of 8 bases between them. This sample also belongs to another study, concerning T cells expressing NK-cell markers. As the second paper documents: TCR beta cDNA libraries were prepared using 5'RACE template switching, which introduced a universal primer site and unique molecular identifiers. TCR beta-chain repertoires were profiled in sorted CD3+CD56+NKG2C+, CD3+CD56+NKG2C- and CD3+CD56-NKG2C+ T-cell subsets from fewer than 10 donors. Of the eight sequenced donors, seven were found to be HCMV-seropositive and one was found to be HCMV-seronegative. To restrict sorting to alphabetaTCR-expressing T cells, an anti-gammadeltaTCR antibody was added in several experiments. In six donors, the dominant CD3+CD56+NKG2C+ clonotypes were among the top 10 CD8+ clonotypes and accounted for roughly 1.0-7.5% of CD8+ T cells. Those dominant clonotypes were again the most abundant among CD3+CD56-NKG2C+ cells in several donors, at about 28.3-65%. Whether the expanded NKG2C-expressing T cell clones were specific for HCMV antigens remained unclear. Randomly selected healthy volunteers, three men and five women, were used as the eight sequenced donors. HCMV-specific IgG was detected in serum with a commercial ELISA kit to determine HCMV serostatus. Peripheral blood mononuclear cells were isolated from blood by Ficoll density gradient centrifugation. For about 6 donors, bulk peripheral blood T-cell repertoires were additionally sequenced from unsorted PBMC. cDNA synthesis was primed from the TCR beta constant segment, followed by two successive PCR amplification steps. Sequencing of the libraries produced 2 x 150 bp reads on Illumina HiSeq 2000/2500, MiSeq or NextSeq. MIGEC was used to demultiplex reads and group reads by UMI, and MiTCR was used to assemble and quantify clonotypes. Only TCR cDNA sequences supported by at least two reads were kept to exclude erroneous sequences. The tcR package was used for downstream repertoire analysis, with clonotypes matched between fractions based on CDR3 nucleotide sequence plus V segment. Antigen specificity was annotated against VDJdb with VDJmatch, allowing one amino acid substitution in CDR3.

The sequence is built from TRBV12-3 or TRBV12-4 and TRBJ1-1; 5 matching bases give a weak D call of TRBD1. The clonotype comes from a man aged 45-65 years who received an inactivated influenza vaccine. Donor details come from another sample of the same person, matched by shared clones. The specimen was PBMCs from blood, collected on the day of vaccination. The CDR3 is CASSLQTGNTEAFF. The base sequence is TGTGCCAGCAGTTTACAAACAGGGAACACTGAAGCTTTCTTT.